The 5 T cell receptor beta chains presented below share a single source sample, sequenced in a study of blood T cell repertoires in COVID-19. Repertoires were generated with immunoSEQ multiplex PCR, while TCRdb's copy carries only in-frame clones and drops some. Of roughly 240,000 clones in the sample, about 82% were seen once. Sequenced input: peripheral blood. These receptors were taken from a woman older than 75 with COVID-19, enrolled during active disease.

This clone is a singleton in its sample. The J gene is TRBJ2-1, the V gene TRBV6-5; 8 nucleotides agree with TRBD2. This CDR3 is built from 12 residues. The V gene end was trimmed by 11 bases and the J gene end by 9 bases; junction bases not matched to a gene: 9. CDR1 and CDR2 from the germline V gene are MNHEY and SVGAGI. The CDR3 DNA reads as TGTGCCTCCCGGGGGGGTCCCGGTGAGCAGTTCTTC. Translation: CASRGGPGEQFF.

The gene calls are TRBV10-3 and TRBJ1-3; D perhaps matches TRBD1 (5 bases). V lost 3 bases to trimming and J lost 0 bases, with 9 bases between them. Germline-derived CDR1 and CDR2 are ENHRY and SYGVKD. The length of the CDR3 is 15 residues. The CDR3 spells CAISDKGVSGNTIYF. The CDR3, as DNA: TGTGCCATCAGTGACAAAGGGGTCTCTGGAAACACCATATATTTT.

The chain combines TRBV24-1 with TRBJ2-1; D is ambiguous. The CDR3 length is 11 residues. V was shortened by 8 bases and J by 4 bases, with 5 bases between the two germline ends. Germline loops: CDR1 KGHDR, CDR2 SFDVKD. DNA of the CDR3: TGTGCCACCAAACTATACAATGAGCAGTTCTTC. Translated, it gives CATKLYNEQFF.

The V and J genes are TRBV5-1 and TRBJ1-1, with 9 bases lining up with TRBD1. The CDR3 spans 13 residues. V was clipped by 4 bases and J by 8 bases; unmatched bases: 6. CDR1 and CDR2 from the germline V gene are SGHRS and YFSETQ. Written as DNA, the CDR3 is TGCGCCAGCAGCGACGGGACAGGGCGGGAAGCTTTCTTT. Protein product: CASSDGTGREAFF.

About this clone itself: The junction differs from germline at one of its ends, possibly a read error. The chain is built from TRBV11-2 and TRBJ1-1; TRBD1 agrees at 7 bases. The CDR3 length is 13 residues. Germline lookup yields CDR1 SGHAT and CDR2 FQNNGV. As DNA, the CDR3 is TGTGCCAGCAGTTTAGACAGGGCCTTGGGAGCTTTCTTT. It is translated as CASSLDRALGAFF.